This T cell receptor beta chain was observed in a study of blood T cells in healthy people across ages. Overall study findings and caveats: Per-million-T-cell TCR beta diversity fell roughly linearly with age.

Germline values: CDR1 SGHAT, CDR2 FQNNGV. The CDR3 spans 14 residues. Trimming removed 3 bases at V and 7 bases at J, with 10 bases between. As to this clonotype: Its cognate antigen is unknown.

The second PCR ran about 6 to 11 cycles with a sample-barcoded 5' primer and J-beta primers. TCRdb re-called the 5' RACE reads with MiXCR, one entry per CDR3 protein. The profile covers about 780,000 distinct CDR3 sequences, with 35% to 50% appearing a single time and 15% to 20% taken by the ten largest. The receptor comes from a man aged 80 or over in good health. The sequencing sample was made of blood. The chain has TRBV11-2 and TRBJ1-6; D is unclear. The CDR3 is CASSLNGGNSPLHF. For the CDR3, the DNA is TGTGCCAGCAGCTTGAACGGCGGGAATTCACCCCTCCACTTT.